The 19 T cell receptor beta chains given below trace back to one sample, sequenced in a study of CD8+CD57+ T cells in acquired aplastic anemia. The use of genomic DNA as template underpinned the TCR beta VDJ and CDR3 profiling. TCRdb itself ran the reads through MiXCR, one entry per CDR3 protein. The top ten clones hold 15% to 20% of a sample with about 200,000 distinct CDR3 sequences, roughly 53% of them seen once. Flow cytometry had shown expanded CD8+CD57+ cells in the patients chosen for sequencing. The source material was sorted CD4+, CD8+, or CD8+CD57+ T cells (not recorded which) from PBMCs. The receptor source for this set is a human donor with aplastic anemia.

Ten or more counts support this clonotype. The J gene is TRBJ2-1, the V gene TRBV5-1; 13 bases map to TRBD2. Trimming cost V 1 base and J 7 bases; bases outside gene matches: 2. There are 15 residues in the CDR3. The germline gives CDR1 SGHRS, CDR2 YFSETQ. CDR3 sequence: CASSLRTSGGNEQFF. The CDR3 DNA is TGCGCCAGCAGCTTGAGGACTAGCGGGGGTAATGAGCAGTTCTTC.

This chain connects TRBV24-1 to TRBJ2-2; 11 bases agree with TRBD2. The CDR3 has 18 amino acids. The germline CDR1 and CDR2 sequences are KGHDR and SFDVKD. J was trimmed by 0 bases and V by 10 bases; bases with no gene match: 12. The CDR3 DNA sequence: TGTGCCACAGAAGGGACTAGCGGTGCCTTCGCGAACACCGGGGAGCTGTTTTTT. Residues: CATEGTSGAFANTGELFF.

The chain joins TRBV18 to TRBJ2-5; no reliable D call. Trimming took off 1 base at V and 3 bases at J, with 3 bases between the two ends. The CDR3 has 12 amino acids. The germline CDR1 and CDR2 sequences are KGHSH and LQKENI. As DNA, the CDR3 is TGTGCCAGCTCACCACAAGAAGAGACCCAGTACTTC. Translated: CASSPQEETQYF.

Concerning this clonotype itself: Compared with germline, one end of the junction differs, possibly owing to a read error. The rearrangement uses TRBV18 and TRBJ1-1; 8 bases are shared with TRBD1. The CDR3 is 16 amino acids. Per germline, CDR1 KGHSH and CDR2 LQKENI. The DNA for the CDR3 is TGTGCCAGCTCACCACCGAGCAGGGGGCGAGACACTGGAGCTTTCTTT. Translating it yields CASSPPSRGRDTGAFF.

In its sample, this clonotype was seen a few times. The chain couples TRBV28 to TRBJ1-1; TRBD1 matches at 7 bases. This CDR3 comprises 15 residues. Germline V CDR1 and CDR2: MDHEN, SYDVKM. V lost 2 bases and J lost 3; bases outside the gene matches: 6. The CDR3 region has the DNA TGTGCCAGCAGTTTAGGTGGCAGGGGGGACACTGAAGCTTTCTTT. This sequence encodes CASSLGGRGDTEAFF.

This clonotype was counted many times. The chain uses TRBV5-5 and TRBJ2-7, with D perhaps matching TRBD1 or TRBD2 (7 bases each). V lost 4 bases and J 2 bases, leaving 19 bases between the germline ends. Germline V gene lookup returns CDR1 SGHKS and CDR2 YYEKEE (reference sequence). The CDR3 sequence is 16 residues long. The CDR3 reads CASSTAGGGYAYEQYF. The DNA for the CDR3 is TGTGCCAGCAGCACCGCAGGGGGGGGGTACGCCTACGAGCAGTACTTC.

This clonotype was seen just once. In DNA form, the CDR3 reads TGTGCCAGCAGTGGAACCACTGGACAGGAGAACACTGAAGCTTTCTTT. Residues: CASSGTTGQENTEAFF. The rearrangement joins TRBV6-5 to TRBJ1-1; 7 nucleotides agree with TRBD1. Unmatched junction bases numbered 10, after V lost 5 bases and J lost 1 base. CDR1 is MNHEY and CDR2 is SVGAGI in the germline V gene. This CDR3 has 16 residues.

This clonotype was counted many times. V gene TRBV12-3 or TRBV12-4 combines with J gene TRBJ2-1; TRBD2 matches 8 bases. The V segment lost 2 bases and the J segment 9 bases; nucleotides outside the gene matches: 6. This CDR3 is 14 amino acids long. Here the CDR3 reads CASSLRGGGGEQFF. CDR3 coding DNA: TGTGCCAGCAGTTTACGGGGGGGCGGAGGTGAGCAGTTCTTC.

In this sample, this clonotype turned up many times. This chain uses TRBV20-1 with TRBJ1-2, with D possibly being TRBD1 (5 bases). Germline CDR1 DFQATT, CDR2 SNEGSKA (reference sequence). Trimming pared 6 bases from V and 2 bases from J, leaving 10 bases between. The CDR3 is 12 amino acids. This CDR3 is CSADQGNYGYTF. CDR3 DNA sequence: TGCAGTGCCGACCAGGGAAACTATGGCTACACCTTC.

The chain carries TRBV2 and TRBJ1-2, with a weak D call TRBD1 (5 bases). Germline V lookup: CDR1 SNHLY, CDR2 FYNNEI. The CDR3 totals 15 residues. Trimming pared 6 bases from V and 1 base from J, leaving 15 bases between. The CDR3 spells CASSVGGGGNYGYTF. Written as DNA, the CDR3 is TGTGCCAGCAGCGTAGGCGGGGGTGGTAACTATGGCTACACCTTC. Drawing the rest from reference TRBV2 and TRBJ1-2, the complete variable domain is EPEVTQTPSHQVTQMGQEVILRCVPISNHLYFYWYRQILGQKVEFLVSFYNNEISEKSEIFDDQFSVERPDGSNFTLKIRSTKLEDSAMYFCASSVGGGGNYGYTFGSGTRLTVV.

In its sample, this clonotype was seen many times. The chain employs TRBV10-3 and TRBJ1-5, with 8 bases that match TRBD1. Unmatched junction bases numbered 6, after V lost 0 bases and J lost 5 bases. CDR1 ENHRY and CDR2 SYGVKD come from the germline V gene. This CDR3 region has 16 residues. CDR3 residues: CAISESADRADQPQHF. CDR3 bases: TGTGCCATCAGTGAGTCGGCGGACAGGGCCGATCAGCCCCAGCATTTT.

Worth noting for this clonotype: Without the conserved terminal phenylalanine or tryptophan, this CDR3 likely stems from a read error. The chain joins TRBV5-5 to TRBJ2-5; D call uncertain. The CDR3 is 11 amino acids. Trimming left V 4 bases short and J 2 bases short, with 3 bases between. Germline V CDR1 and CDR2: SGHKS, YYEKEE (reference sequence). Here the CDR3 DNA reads TGTGCCAGCAGCCCTCAAGAGACCCAGTACTCC. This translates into CASSPQETQYS.

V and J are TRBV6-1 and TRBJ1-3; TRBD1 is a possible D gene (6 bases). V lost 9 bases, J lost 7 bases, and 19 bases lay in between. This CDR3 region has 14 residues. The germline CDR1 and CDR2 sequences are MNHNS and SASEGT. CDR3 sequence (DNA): TGTGCCAGTGCAAATGGACAGATGAAGAACACCATATATTTT. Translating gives CASANGQMKNTIYF.

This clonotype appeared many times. CDR3 amino acids: CSAPGTDGTDTQYF. As DNA, the CDR3 is TGCAGTGCGCCCGGGACTGATGGCACAGATACGCAGTATTTT. The rearrangement links TRBV20-1 to TRBJ2-3; weak D call: TRBD2 (6 bases). Germline loops: CDR1 DFQATT, CDR2 SNEGSKA (reference sequence). V shed 6 bases and J shed 1 base, with 14 bases lying between them. The CDR3 is 14 residues long.

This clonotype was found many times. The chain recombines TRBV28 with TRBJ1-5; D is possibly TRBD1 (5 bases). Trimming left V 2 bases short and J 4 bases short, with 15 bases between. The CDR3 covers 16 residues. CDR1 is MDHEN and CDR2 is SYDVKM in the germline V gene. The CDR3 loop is CASSLGDRLGNQPQHF. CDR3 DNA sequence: TGTGCCAGCAGTTTAGGGGACCGATTGGGAAATCAGCCCCAGCATTTT.

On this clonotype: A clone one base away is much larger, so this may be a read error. This CDR3 reads CASSLGTSGGSSYSEQFF. The CDR3 DNA is TGTGCCAGCAGCTTAGGGACTAGCGGGGGGAGCTCCTACAGTGAGCAGTTCTTC. The chain links TRBV7-3 to TRBJ2-1, with 15 bases fitting TRBD2. Germline V CDR1 and CDR2: SGHTA, FQGTGA. The CDR3 has 18 amino acids. Full variable domain (outside the CDR3, taken from reference TRBV7-3 and TRBJ2-1): GAGVSQTPSNKVTEKGKYVELRCDPISGHTALYWYRQSLGQGPEFLIYFQGTGAADDSGLPNDRFFAVRPEGSVSTLKIQRTERGDSAVYLCASSLGTSGGSSYSEQFFGPGTRLTVL.

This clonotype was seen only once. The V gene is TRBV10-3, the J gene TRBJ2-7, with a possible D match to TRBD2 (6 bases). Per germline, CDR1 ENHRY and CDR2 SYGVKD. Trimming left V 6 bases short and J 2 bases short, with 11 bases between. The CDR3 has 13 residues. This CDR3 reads CAIREGPTYEQYF. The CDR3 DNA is TGTGCCATCAGGGAGGGGCCGACCTACGAGCAGTACTTC.

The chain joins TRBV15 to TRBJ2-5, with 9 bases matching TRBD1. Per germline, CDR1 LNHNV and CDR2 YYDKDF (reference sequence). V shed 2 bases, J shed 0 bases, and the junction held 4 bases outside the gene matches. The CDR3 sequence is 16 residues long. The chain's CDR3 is CATSRTGGRDQETQYF. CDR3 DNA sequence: TGTGCCACCAGCAGAACAGGGGGCCGTGACCAAGAGACCCAGTACTTC.

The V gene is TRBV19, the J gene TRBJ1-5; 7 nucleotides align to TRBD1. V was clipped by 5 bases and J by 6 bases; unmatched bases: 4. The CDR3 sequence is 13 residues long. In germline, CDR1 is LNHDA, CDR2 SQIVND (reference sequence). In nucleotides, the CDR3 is TGTGCCAGTAGTGACGCAGGGGGTCAGCCCCAGCATTTT. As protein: CASSDAGGQPQHF. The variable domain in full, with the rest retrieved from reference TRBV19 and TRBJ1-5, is DGGITQSPKYLFRKEGQNVTLSCEQNLNHDAMYWYRQDPGQGLRLIYYSQIVNDFQKGDIAEGYSVSREKKESFPLTVTSAQKNPTAFYLCASSDAGGQPQHFGDGTRLSIL.